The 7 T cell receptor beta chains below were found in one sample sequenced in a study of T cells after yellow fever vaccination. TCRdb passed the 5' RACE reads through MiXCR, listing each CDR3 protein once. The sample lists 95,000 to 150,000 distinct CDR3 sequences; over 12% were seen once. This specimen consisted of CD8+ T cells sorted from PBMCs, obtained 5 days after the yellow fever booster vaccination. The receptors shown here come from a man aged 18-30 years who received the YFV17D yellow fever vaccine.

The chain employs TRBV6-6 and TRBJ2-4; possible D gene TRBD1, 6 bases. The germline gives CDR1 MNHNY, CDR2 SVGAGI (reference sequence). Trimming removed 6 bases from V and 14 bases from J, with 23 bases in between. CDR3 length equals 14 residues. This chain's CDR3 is CASSYRVTNAEKYF. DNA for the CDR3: TGTGCCAGCAGCTACAGGGTGACCAACGCGGAGAAGTACTTC.

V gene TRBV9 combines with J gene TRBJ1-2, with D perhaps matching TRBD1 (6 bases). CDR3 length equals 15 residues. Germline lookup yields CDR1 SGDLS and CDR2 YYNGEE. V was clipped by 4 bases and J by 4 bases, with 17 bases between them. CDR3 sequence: CASSKSGGVSYGYTF. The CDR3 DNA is TGTGCCAGCAGCAAATCCGGGGGCGTAAGCTATGGCTACACCTTC.

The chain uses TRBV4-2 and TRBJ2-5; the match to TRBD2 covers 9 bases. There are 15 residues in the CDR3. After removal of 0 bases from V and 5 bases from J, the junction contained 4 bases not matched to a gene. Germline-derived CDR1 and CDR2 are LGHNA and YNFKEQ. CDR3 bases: TGTGCCAGCAGCCAAGATTTAGCGGGGGACGAGACCCAGTACTTC. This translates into CASSQDLAGDETQYF.

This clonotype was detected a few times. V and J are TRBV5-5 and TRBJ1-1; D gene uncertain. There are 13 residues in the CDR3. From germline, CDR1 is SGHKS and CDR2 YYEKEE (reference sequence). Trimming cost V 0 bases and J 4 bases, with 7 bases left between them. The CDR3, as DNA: TGTGCCAGCAGCTTGGTAGGGCGCACTGAAGCTTTCTTT. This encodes CASSLVGRTEAFF.

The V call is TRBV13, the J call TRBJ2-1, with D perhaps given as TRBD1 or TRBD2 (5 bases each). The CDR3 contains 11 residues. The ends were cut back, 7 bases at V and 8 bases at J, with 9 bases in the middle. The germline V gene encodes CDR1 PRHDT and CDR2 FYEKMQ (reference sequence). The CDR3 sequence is CASNLGDEQFF. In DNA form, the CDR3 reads TGTGCCAGCAACTTGGGGGATGAGCAGTTCTTC.

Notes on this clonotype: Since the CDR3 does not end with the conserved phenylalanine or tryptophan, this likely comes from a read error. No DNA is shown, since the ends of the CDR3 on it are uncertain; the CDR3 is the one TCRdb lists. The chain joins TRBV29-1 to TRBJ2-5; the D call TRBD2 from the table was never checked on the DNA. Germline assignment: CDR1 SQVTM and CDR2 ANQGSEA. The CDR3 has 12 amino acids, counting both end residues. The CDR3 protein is CSVEEGTGTRLI.

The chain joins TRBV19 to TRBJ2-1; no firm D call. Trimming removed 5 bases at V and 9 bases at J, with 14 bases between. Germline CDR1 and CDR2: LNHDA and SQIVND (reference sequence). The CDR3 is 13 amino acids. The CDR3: CASSPCAGCEQFF. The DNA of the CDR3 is TGTGCCAGTAGTCCATGCGCCGGGTGTGAGCAGTTCTTC. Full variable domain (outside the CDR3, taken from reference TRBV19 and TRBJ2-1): DGGITQSPKYLFRKEGQNVTLSCEQNLNHDAMYWYRQDPGQGLRLIYYSQIVNDFQKGDIAEGYSVSREKKESFPLTVTSAQKNPTAFYLCASSPCAGCEQFFGPGTRLTVL.